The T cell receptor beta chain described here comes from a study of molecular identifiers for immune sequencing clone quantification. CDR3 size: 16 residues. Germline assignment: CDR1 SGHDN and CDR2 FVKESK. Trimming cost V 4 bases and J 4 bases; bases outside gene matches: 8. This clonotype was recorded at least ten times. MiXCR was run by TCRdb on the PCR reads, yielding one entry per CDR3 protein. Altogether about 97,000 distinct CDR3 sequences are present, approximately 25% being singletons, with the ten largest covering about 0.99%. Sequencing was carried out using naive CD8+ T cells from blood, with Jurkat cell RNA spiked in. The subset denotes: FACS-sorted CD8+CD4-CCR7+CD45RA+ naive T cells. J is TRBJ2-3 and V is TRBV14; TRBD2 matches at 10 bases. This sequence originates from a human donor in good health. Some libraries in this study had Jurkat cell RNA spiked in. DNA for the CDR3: TGTGCCAGCAGCCCCTATATAGCGGGAGGCGCAGATACGCAGTATTTT. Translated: CASSPYIAGGADTQYF.